The clone carrying this TCR beta chain appeared a single time. This specimen belongs to a study of Ad26.COV2.S vaccination and SARS-CoV-2 variants. TCRdb's table, derived via immunoSEQ multiplex PCR, lists solely in-frame clones and lacks some. Here the sample spans fewer than 600,000 clones, around 89% being singletons. Stated treatment: around 19 received Ad26.COV2.S at low or high dose, single or two shots; 5 received placebo; per-sample allocation not given. Specimens were obtained on day 63 following the first vaccine or placebo injection. In Boston, the donor was an adult between 18-55 years of age. The TCR sequence derives from a person aged 18-65 years who received the Ad26.COV2.S COVID-19 vaccine or a placebo. The sample was peripheral blood, taken in a trial of Ad26.COV2.S vaccine versus placebo.

The CDR3 is CASSQMSGSNQPQHF. The DNA for the CDR3 is TGTGCCAGCAGCCAAATGTCGGGCTCCAATCAGCCCCAGCATTTT. The J gene is TRBJ1-5, the V gene TRBV3-1 (or the pseudogene TRBV3-2); no reliable D call. CDR1 LGHDT and CDR2 YNNKEL come from the germline V gene (reference sequence). V lost 2 bases, J lost 3 bases, and 11 bases lay in between. The length of the CDR3 is 15 residues.